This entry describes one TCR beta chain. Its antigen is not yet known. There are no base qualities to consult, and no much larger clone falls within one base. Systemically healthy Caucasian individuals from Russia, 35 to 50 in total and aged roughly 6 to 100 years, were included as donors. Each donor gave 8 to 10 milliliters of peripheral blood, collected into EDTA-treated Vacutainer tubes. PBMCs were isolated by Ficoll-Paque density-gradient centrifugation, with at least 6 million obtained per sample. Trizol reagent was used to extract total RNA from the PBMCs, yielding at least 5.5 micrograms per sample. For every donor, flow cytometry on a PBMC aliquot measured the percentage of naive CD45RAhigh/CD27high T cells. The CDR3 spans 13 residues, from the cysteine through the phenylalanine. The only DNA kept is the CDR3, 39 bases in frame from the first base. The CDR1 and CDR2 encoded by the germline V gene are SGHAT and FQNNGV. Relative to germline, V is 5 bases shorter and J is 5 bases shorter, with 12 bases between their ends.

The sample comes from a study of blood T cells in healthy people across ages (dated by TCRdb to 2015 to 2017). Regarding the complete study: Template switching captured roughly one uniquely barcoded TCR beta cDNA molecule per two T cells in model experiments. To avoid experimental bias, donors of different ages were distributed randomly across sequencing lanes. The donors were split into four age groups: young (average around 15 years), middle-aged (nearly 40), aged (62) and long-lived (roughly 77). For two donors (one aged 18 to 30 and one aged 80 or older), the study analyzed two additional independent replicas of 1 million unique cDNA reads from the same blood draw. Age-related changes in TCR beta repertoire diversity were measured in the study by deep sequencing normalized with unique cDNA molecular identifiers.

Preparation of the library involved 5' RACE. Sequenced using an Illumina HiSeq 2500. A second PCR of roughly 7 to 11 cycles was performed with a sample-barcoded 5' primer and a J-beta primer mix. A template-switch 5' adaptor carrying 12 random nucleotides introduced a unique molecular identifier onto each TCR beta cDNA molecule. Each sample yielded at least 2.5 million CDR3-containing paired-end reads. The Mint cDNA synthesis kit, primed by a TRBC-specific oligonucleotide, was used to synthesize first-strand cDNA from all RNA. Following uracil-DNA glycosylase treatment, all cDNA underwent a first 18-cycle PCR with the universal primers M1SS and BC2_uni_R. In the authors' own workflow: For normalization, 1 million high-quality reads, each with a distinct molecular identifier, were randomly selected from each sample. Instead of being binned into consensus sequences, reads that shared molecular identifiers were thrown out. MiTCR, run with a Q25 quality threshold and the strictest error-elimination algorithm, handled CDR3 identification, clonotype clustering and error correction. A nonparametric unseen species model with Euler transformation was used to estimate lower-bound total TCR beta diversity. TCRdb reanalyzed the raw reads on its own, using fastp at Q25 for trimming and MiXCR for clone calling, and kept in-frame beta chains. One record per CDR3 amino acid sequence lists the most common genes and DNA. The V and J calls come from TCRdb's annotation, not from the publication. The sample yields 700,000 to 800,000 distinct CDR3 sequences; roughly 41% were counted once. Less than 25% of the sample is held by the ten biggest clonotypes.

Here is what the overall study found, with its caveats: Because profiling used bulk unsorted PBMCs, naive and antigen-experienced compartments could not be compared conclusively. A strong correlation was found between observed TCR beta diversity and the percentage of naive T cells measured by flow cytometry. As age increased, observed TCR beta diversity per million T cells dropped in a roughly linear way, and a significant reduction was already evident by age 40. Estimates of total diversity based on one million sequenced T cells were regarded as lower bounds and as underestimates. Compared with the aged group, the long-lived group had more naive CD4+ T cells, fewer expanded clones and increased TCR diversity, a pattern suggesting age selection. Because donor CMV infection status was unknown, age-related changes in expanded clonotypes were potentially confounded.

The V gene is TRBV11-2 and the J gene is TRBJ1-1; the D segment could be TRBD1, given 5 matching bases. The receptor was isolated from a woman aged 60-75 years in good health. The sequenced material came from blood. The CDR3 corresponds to CASSRGEVTEAFF. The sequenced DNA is TGTGCCAGCAGCCGGGGGGAAGTAACTGAAGCTTTCTTT. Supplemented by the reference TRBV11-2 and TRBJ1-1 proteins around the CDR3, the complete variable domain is EAGVAQSPRYKIIEKRQSVAFWCNPISGHATLYWYQQILGQGPKLLIQFQNNGVVDDSQLPKDRFSAERLKGVDSTLKIQPAKLEDSAVYLCASSRGEVTEAFFGQGTRLTVV.